This T cell receptor beta chain emerged from a study of T cell changes during pregnancy in multiple sclerosis. The CDR3 covers 13 residues. Per germline, CDR1 SGHRS and CDR2 YFSETQ. The V end was cut by 0 bases, the J end by 4 bases, with 8 bases between. This clone was detected only once. Some clones are missing from TCRdb's copy, which holds only in-frame ones; the method was immunoSEQ multiplex PCR. The table records just under 65,000 clones, about 94% of them present only once. The chain employs TRBV5-1 and TRBJ2-7; D gene uncertain. This sequence was found in a female donor with multiple sclerosis, enrolled in a pregnancy study. The sample was CD8+ T cells from peripheral blood mononuclear cells, taken in the second trimester of pregnancy. CDR3 loop: CASSLDSLYEQYF. CDR3 DNA sequence: TGCGCCAGCAGCTTGGATAGTCTTTACGAGCAGTACTTC.